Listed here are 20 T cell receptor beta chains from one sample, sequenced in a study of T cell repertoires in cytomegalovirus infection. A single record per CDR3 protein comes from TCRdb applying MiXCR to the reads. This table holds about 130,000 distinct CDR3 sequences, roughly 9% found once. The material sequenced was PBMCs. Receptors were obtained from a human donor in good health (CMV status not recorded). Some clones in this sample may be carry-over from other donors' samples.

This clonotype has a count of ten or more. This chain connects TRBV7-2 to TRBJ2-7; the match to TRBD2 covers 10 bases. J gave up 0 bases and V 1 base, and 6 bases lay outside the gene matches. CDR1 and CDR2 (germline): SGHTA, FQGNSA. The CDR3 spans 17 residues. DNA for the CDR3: TGTGCCAGCAGCTTAGGGCTAGCGGGGGCCCCCTCCTACGAGCAGTACTTC. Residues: CASSLGLAGAPSYEQYF.

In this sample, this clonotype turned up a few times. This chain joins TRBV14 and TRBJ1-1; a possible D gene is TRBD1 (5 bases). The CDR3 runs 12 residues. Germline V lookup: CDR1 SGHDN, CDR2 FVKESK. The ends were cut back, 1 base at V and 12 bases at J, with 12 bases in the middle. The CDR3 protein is CASSQVPGQSFF. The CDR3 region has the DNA TGTGCCAGCAGCCAAGTACCAGGGCAATCTTTCTTT.

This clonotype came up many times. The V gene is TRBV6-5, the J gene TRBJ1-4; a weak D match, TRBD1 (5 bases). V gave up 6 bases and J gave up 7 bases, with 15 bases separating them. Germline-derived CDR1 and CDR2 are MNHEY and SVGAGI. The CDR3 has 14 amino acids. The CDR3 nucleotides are TGTGCCAGCAGCCCGGGGGATTTTGGTGAAAAACTGTTTTTT. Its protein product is CASSPGDFGEKLFF.

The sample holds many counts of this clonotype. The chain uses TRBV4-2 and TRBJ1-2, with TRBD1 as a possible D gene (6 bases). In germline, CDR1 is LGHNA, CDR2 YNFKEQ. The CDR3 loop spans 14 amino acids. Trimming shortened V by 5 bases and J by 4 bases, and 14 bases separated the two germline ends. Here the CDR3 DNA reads TGTGCCAGCAGCTCCGGGAGGGGGATCTATGGCTACACCTTC. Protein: CASSSGRGIYGYTF.

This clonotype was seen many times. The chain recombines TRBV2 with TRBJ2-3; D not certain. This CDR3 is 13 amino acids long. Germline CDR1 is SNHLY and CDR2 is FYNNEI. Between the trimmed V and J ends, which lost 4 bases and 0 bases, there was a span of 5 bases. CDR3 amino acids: CASSADSTDTQYF. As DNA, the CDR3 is TGTGCCAGCAGTGCAGATAGCACAGATACGCAGTATTTT.

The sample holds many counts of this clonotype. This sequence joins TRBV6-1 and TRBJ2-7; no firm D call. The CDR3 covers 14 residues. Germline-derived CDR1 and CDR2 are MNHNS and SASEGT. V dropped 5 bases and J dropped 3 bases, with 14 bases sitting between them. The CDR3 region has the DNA TGTGCCAGCAGTCCAGACGGACCAAACTACGAGCAGTACTTC. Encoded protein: CASSPDGPNYEQYF.

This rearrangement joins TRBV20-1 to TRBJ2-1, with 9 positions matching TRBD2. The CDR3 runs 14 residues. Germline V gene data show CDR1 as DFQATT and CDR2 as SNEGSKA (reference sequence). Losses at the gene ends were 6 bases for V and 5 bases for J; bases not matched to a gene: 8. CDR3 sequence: CSAPIAGANNEQFF. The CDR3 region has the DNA TGCAGTGCCCCAATAGCGGGGGCAAACAATGAGCAGTTCTTC.

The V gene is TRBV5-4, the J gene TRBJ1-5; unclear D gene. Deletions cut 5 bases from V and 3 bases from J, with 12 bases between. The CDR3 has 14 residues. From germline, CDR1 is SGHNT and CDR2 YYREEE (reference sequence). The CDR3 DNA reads TGTGCCAGCAGTCCCGGGATGGACAATCAGCCCCAGCATTTT. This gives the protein CASSPGMDNQPQHF.

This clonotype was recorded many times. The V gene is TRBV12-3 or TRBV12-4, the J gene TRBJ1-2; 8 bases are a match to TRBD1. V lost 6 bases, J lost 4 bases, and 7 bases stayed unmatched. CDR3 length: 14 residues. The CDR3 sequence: CASSGTGVRYGYTF. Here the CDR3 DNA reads TGTGCCAGCAGCGGGACAGGTGTTCGCTATGGCTACACCTTC.

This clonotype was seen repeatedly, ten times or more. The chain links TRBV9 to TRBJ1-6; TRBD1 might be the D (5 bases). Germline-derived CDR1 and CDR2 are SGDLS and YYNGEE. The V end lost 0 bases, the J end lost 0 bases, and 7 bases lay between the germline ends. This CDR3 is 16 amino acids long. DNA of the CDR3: TGTGCCAGCAGCGTAGGGGGGAGCTCCTATAATTCACCCCTCCACTTT. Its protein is CASSVGGSSYNSPLHF.

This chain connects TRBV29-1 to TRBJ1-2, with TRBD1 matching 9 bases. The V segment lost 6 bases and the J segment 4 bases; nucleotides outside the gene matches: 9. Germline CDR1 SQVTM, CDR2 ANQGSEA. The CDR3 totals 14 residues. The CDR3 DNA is TGCAGCGTGGAATTCGACAGGGGGGGCTATGGCTACACCTTC. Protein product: CSVEFDRGGYGYTF.

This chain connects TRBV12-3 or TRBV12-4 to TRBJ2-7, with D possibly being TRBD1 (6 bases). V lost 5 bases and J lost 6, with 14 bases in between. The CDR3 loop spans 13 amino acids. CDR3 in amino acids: CASSLQGLGEQYF. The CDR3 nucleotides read TGTGCCAGCAGTCTACAGGGTTTAGGCGAGCAGTACTTC.

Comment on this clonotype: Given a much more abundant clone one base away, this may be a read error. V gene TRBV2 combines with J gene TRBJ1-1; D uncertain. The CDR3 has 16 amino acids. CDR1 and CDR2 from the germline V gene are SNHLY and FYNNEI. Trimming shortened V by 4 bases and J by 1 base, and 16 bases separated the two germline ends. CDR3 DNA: TGTGCCAGCAGTGTGTCGGTGGCGTATTCGAACACTGAAGCTTTCTTT. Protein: CASSVSVAYSNTEAFF. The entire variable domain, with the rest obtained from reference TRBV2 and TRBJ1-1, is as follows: EPEVTQTPSHQVTQMGQEVILRCVPISNHLYFYWYRQILGQKVEFLVSFYNNEISEKSEIFDDQFSVERPDGSNFTLKIRSTKLEDSAMYFCASSVSVAYSNTEAFFGQGTRLTVV.

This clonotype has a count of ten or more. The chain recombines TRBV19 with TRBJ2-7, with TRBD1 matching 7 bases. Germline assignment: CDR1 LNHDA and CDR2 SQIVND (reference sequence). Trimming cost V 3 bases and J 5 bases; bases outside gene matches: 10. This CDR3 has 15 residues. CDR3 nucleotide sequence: TGTGCCAGTAGTATTGGGCCTAGGACAGGTGACGAGCAGTACTTC. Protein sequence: CASSIGPRTGDEQYF.

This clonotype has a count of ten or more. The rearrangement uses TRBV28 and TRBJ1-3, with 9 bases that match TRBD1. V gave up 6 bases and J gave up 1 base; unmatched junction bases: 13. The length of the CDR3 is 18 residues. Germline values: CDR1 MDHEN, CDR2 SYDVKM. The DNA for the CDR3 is TGTGCCAGCAGCACTCGCCGGGACAGGGTGTGGTCTGGAAACACCATATATTTT. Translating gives CASSTRRDRVWSGNTIYF.

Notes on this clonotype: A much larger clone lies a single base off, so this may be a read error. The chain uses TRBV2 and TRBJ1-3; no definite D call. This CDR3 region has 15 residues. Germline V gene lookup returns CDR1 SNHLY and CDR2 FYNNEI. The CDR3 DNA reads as TGTGCCAGCCGTAACGGGGATAGCTCTGGAACCACCATATATTTT. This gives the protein CASRNGDSSGTTIYF.

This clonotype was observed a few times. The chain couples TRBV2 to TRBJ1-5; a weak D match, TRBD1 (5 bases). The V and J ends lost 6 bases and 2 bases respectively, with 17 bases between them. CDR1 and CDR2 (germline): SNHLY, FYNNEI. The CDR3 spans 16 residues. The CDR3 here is CASSLPGQGGNQPQHF. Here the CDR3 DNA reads TGTGCCAGCAGCCTACCTGGGCAGGGCGGCAATCAGCCCCAGCATTTT.

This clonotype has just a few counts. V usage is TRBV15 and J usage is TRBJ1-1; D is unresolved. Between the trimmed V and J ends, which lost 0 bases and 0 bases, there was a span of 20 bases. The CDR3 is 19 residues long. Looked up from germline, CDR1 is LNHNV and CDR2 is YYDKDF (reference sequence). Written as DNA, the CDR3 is TGTGCCACCAGCAGAGATCCGGCAGACATGCCCGCTATGAACACTGAAGCTTTCTTT. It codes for CATSRDPADMPAMNTEAFF.

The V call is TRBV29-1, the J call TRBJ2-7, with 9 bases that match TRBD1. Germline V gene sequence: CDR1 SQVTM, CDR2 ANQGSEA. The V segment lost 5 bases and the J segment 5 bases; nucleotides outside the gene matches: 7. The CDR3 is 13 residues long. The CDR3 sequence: CSVKGQGGDEQYF. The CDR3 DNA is TGCAGCGTTAAGGGACAGGGAGGTGACGAGCAGTACTTC.

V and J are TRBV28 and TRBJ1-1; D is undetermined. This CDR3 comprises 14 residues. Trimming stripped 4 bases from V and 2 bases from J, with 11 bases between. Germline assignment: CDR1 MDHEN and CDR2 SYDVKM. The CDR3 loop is CASSYPVGNTEAFF. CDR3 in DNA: TGTGCCAGCAGTTACCCAGTTGGTAACACTGAAGCTTTCTTT.